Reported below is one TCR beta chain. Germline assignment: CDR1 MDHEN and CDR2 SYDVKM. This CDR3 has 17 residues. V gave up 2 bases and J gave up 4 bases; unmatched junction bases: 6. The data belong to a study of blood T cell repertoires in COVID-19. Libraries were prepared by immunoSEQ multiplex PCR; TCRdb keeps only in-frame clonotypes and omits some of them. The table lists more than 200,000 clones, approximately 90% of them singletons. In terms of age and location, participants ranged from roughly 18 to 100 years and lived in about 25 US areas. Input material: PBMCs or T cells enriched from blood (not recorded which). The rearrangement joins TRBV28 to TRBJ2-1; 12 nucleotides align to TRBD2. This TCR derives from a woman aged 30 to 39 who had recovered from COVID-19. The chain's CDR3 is CASSLRTSGMRYNEQFF. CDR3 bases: TGTGCCAGCAGTTTACGGACTAGCGGGATGAGGTACAATGAGCAGTTCTTC.